Sequencing of this T cell receptor (beta chain) was carried out in a study of memory CD4+ T cells and cytomegalovirus serostatus (dated by TCRdb to between 2019 and 2020). Looking at the study overall: The roughly 35 healthy Belgian adults in the cohort included 9 who were CMV seropositive and approximately 24 who were CMV seronegative. To replicate a published TCR-based CMV serostatus classifier, the researchers sequenced the CD4+ memory TCRbeta repertoires of a Belgian cohort whose cytomegalovirus serostatus was known.

The Quick-DNA Microprep Kit was used to extract genomic DNA from the sorted cells. Amplification of TCRbeta DNA was done with the immunoSEQ hsTCRbeta kit, following the protocol from the manufacturer. TCRbeta libraries were sequenced on an Illumina MiSeq instrument. The study's own analysis went as follows. After out-of-frame sequences were removed, 2,204,828 distinct TCRbeta sequences remained, averaging about 61,000 per individual. Each individual was scored by the count of about 150 previously reported CMV-associated TCRbeta sequences and the total productive distinct TCRbeta count. A beta-binomial model was reimplemented in Python, and scikit-learn random forests with default parameters were trained on US cohort data. Classifier performance on the Belgian cohort was summarized as median AUC with percentile confidence intervals over 10,000 bootstrap iterations. TCRdb obtained this table from immuneACCESS and retained in-frame rearrangements with V and J assigned. These tables miss some clones; where compared with another copy, unresolved V genes account for less than half of the shortfall, and the remainder is unexplained. V and J calls and clone size follow that table, whereas D and trimming were derived from the DNA. The sample yields about 64,000 clones; roughly three quarters were counted once. The ten largest clones represent 0.7% to 0.9% of the sample.

This clone has ten or more counts. This receptor's antigen is unknown. No clone much larger than this one lies a single base away; base qualities are absent. Results the study describes overall, beyond this receptor: For predicting CMV serostatus, the median bootstrapped AUC was approximately 0.95 using the original framework and around 0.91 using a US-trained random forest. Unlike the original study, which covered naive and memory CD4+ and CD8+ populations, the Belgian study sequenced only CD4+CD45RO+ memory cells. Among the 150 to 200 previously reported CMV-associated TCRbeta sequences, 67 showed up in the CD4+ memory repertoires, with each one found in between one and five individuals. On the Belgian cohort, the classifier based on the original framework reached a median bootstrapped AUC of approximately 0.94, with a 95% CI of 0.76-1.00. The results were read as suggesting that the CMV-associated TCR signature is, for the most part, present in the CD4+ memory repertoire.

A FACSAria II was used to sort memory CD4+ T cells, defined as single viable CD3+CD4+CD8-CD45RO+ cells. CMV serostatus was assessed using a Roche Elecsys assay, by which serum IgG against CMV pp150, pp28, p38 and p52 was detected. Once the samples were thawed, total CD4+ T cells were enriched through positive selection using CD4 magnetic microbeads. The samples came from a different study that was designed specifically to examine the CD4+ T cell memory repertoire. Following standard operating procedures, peripheral blood mononuclear cells were isolated and cryopreserved, while serum was kept at -80 degrees C. Staining used CD3-PerCP (BW264/56), CD4-APC (RPA-T4), CD45RO-PE (UCHT1) and CD8-Pacific Orange (3B5) antibodies, with Sytox blue excluding non-viable cells. The CDR3 measures 18 amino acids from cysteine to phenylalanine. The CDR3 DNA has 54 bases and is translated from base 1. Reading the germline V gene gives CDR1 SGHNT and CDR2 YENEEA. V and J are trimmed by 0 bases and 6 bases, and the gene matches miss 13 bases of the junction.

This TCR came from an adult in good health and CMV-seronegative. The material sequenced was memory CD4+ T cells from blood. Rearrangement joined TRBV11-3 to TRBJ2-2; 7 central bases correspond to TRBD2. Read as DNA, the sequence is TGTGCCAGCAGCTTAGATCAGGGAGGGTCCCGTCGCCCCGGGGAGCTGTTTTTT. It codes for CASSLDQGGSRRPGELFF.